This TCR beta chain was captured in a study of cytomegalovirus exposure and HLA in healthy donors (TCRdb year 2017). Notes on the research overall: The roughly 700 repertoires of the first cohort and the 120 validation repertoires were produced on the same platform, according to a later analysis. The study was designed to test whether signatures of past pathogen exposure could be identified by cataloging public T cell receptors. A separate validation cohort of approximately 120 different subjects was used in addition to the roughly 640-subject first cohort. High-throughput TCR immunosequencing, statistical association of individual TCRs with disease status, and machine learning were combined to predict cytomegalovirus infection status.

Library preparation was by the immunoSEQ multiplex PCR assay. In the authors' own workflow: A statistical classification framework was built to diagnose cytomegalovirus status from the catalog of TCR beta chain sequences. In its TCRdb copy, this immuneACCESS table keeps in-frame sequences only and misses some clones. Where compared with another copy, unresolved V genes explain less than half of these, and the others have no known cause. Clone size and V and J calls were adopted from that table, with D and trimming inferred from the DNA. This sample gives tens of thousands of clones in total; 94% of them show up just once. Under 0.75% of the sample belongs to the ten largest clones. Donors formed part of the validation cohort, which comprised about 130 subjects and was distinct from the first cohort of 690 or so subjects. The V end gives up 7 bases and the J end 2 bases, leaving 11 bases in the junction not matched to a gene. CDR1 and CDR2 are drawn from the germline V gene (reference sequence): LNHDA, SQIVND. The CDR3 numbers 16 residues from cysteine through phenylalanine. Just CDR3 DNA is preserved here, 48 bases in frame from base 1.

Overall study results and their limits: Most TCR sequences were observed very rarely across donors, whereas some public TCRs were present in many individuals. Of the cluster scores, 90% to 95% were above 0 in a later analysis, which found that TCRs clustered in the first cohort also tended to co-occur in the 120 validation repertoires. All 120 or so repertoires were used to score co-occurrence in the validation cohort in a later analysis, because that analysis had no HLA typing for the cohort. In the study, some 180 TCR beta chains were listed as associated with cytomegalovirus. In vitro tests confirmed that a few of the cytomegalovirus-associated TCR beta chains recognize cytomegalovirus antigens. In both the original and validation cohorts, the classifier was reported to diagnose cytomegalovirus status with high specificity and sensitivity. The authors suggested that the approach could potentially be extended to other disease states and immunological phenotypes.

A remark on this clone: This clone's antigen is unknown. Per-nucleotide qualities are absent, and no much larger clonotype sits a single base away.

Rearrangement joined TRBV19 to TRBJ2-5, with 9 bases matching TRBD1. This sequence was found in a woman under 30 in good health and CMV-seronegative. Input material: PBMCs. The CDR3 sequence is CASTSDRGTSQETQYF. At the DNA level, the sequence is TGTGCCAGTACCTCAGACAGGGGGACCTCTCAAGAGACCCAGTACTTC.